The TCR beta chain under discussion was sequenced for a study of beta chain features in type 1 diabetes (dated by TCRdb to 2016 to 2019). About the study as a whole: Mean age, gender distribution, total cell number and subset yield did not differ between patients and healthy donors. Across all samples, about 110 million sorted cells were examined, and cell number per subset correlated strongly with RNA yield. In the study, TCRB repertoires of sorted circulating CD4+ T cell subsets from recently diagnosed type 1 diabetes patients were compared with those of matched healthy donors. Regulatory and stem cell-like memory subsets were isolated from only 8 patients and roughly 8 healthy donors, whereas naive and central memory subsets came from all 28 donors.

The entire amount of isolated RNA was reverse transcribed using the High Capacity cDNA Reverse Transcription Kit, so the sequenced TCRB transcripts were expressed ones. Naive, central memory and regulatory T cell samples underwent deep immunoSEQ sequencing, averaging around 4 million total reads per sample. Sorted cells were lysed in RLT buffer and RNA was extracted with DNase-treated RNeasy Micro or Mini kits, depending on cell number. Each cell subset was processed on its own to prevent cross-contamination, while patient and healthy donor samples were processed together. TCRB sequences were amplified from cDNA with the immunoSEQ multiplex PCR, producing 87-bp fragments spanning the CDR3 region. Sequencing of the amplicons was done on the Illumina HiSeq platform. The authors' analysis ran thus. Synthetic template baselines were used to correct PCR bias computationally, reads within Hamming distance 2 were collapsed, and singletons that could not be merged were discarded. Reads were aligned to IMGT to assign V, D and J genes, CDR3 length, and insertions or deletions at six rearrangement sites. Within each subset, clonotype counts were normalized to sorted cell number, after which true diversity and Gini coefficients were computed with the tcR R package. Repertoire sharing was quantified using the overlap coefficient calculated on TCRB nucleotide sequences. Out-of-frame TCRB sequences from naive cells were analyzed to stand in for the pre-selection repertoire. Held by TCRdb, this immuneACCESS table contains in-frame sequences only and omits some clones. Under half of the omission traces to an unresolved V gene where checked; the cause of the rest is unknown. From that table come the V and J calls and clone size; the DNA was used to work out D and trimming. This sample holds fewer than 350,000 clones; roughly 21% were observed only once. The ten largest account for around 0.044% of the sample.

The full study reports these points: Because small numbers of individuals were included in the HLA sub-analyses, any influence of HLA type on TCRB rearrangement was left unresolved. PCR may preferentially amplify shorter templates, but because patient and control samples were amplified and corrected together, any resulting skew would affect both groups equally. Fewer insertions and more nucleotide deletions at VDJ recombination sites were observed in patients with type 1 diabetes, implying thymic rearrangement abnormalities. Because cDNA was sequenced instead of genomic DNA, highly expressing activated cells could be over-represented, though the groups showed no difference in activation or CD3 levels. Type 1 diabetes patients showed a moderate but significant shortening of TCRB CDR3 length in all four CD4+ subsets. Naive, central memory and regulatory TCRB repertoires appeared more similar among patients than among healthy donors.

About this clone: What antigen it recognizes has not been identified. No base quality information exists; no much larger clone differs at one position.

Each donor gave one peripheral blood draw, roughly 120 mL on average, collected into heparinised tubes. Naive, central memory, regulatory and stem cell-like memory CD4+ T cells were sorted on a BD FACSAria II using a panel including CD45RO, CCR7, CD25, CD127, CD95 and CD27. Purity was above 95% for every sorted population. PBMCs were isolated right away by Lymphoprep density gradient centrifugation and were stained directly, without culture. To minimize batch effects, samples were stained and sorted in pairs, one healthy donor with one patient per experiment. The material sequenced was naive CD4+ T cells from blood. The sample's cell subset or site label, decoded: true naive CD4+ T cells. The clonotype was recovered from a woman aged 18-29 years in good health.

CDR3 reads: CASSLAAGWSDTQYF. Read as DNA, the sequence is TGTGCCAGCAGCTTAGCGGCGGGATGGTCAGATACGCAGTATTTT. This receptor chain uses TRBV11-3 and TRBJ2-3; TRBD2 might be the D gene, on 6 matching bases. Reading from cysteine to phenylalanine, the CDR3 counts 15 amino acids. Only the CDR3 region is kept as DNA, spanning 45 bases read in frame from base 1. V drops 1 base and J drops 4 bases, leaving 12 bases in between. From the germline V gene, CDR1 is SGHNT and CDR2 is YENEEA.